These 17 T cell receptor beta chains were sequenced from one sample in a study of vaccination and CD4 T cells after COVID-19. Oncomine TCR Beta short-read sequencing was applied to DNA from cultured CD4+ T cells. Researchers extracted genomic DNA from CD4+ T cells that had been cultured. From the PCR reads, TCRdb called clonotypes with MiXCR, one entry per CDR3 protein. Among roughly 7,500 distinct CDR3 sequences, more than 35% were seen once, and the ten largest hold 30% to 45%. Antigens for these TCRs are unknown. Treatment noted: roughly 11-day PBMC culture with coronavirus spike peptide pools or control peptides (ViraFEST assay). CD4+ T cells of the unexposed donor were collected before the COVID-19 pandemic (2011-2018). Input material: CD4+ T cells from blood, cultured in vitro. The receptor set was obtained from a human donor in good health.

The V call is TRBV27, the J call TRBJ2-2; 13 nucleotides align to TRBD2. The germline gives CDR1 MNHEY, CDR2 SMNVEV (reference sequence). The J segment lost 5 bases and the V segment lost 6 bases, leaving 6 bases of the junction unmatched. This CDR3 contains 16 residues. CDR3 sequence reads: CASRGLAGVGTGELFF. CDR3 nucleotide sequence: TGTGCCAGCAGAGGACTAGCGGGAGTGGGGACCGGGGAGCTGTTTTTT.

The rearrangement links TRBV15 to TRBJ1-1, with a possible D match to TRBD1 (5 bases). Germline lookup yields CDR1 LNHNV and CDR2 YYDKDF (reference sequence). The length of the CDR3 is 16 residues. Between the trimmed V and J ends, which lost 0 bases and 1 base, there was a span of 12 bases. CDR3 region: CATSRDTATANTEAFF. CDR3 bases: TGTGCCACCAGCAGAGATACCGCGACAGCGAACACTGAAGCTTTCTTT. Based on the CDR3 plus reference TRBV15 and TRBJ1-1, the full variable domain is DAMVIQNPRYQVTQFGKPVTLSCSQTLNHNVMYWYQQKSSQAPKLLFHYYDKDFNNEADTPDNFQSRRPNTSFCFLDIRSPGLGDTAMYLCATSRDTATANTEAFFGQGTRLTVV.

This chain connects TRBV20-1 to TRBJ1-1; D is ambiguous. V dropped 0 bases and J dropped 6 bases, with 14 bases sitting between them. There are 14 residues in the CDR3. Germline CDR1 reads DFQATT; CDR2 reads SNEGSKA (reference sequence). The DNA of the CDR3 is TGCAGTGCTAGAGATAGTTGGCAGGCGGCTGAAGCTTTCTTT. Translating gives CSARDSWQAAEAFF.

This clonotype was detected a few times. The rearrangement links TRBV20-1 to TRBJ2-5, with 11 bases identical to TRBD2. This CDR3 comprises 15 residues. CDR1 and CDR2 from the germline V gene are DFQATT and SNEGSKA (reference sequence). V shed 5 bases, J shed 4 bases, and the junction held 9 bases outside the gene matches. This chain's CDR3 is CSAPIAGGPGETQYF. CDR3 nucleotides: TGCAGTGCTCCTATAGCGGGAGGGCCGGGAGAGACCCAGTACTTC.

The rearrangement uses TRBV28 and TRBJ1-5, with D unresolved. The germline V and J ends were trimmed by 3 bases and 7 bases, with 16 bases remaining between them. Germline V gives CDR1 MDHEN, CDR2 SYDVKM. The CDR3 loop spans 15 amino acids. CDR3 in DNA: TGTGCCAGCAGTTTCAACCCCGGGTTTAGACAGCCCCAGCATTTT. It yields the protein CASSFNPGFRQPQHF.

This rearrangement joins TRBV5-4 to TRBJ2-5; 8 bases line up with TRBD1. The V gene end was trimmed by 4 bases and the J gene end by 3 bases; junction bases not matched to a gene: 5. Germline V CDR1 and CDR2: SGHNT, YYREEE (reference sequence). CDR3 length equals 14 residues. In DNA form, the CDR3 reads TGTGCCAGCAGCCGGGACAGGTCCGAAGAGACCCAGTACTTC. Residues: CASSRDRSEETQYF.

The chain has TRBV20-1 and TRBJ2-7; a weak D match, TRBD2 (6 bases). Looked up from germline, CDR1 is DFQATT and CDR2 is SNEGSKA (reference sequence). This CDR3 comprises 15 residues. Trimming cost V 5 bases and J 2 bases, with 19 bases left between them. CDR3 loop: CSAHQDSRGPYEQYF. Here the CDR3 DNA reads TGCAGTGCTCACCAAGACTCGCGGGGTCCCTACGAGCAGTACTTC.

This sequence joins TRBV7-2 and TRBJ1-2; 7 positions agree with TRBD1. Germline V gives CDR1 SGHTA, CDR2 FQGNSA. This CDR3 has 16 amino acids. The V and J ends lost 1 base and 4 bases, in that order; junction bases with no gene match: 9. The CDR3 sequence is CASSLGGGGAFYGYTF. The DNA for the CDR3 is TGTGCCAGCAGCTTAGGGGGAGGGGGCGCGTTCTATGGCTACACCTTC.

The CDR3 coding sequence is TGCAGTGCTAGGAGGTTGTTTGAGGGGGTAAGATCTCAGCCCCAGCATTTT. Translated: CSARRLFEGVRSQPQHF. The chain recombines TRBV20-1 with TRBJ1-5, with D possibly matching TRBD1 (6 bases). The V and J ends lost 3 bases and 6 bases respectively, with 24 bases between them. Germline V gene data show CDR1 as DFQATT and CDR2 as SNEGSKA (reference sequence). This CDR3 comprises 17 residues.

CDR3 loop: CASSYSQAGEQYF. The CDR3 DNA sequence: TGTGCCAGCAGTTACTCGCAGGCAGGAGAGCAGTACTTC. The rearrangement links TRBV6-5 to TRBJ2-7, with no clear D. Germline lookup yields CDR1 MNHEY and CDR2 SVGAGI. The V gene lost 0 bases and the J gene lost 7 bases, with 10 bases spanning the gap. The CDR3 extends over 13 amino acids.

This chain uses TRBV7-2 with TRBJ2-1, with D possibly matching TRBD2 (6 bases). Trimming removed 2 bases from V and 7 bases from J, with 12 bases in between. The CDR3 sequence is 14 residues long. In germline, CDR1 is SGHTA, CDR2 FQGNSA. The CDR3 DNA reads TGTGCCAGCAGCTTAATGGTTAGCGGTAATGAGCAGTTCTTC. Encoded protein: CASSLMVSGNEQFF.

This chain links TRBV6-1 with TRBJ2-1, with D perhaps matching TRBD1 or TRBD2 (5 bases each). Germline V gene sequence: CDR1 MNHNS, CDR2 SASEGT. V lost 9 bases and J lost 6, with 12 bases in between. The CDR3 consists of 12 residues. The CDR3 here is CASSGPLNEQFF. The CDR3 DNA reads as TGTGCCAGTTCGGGACCCCTCAATGAGCAGTTCTTC.

The gene calls are TRBV2 and TRBJ1-2, with D maybe TRBD1 (6 bases). CDR1 and CDR2 (germline): SNHLY, FYNNEI. With 6 bases removed from V and 8 bases from J, the gap between germline ends came to 22 bases. The CDR3 contains 15 residues. The CDR3, as DNA: TGTGCCAGCAGCCTTACTAAAGGGGGAACTGTGGGCTACACCTTC. Its translation: CASSLTKGGTVGYTF.

The table lists this clonotype with a few counts. The chain uses TRBV6-2 or TRBV6-3 and TRBJ2-5, with TRBD1 matching over 8 bases. With V trimmed by 7 bases and J by 5 bases, 6 bases remained unmatched. The CDR3 spans 13 residues. CDR1 is MNHEY and CDR2 is SVGEGT in the germline V gene. CDR3 sequence reads: CASTRTGWETQYF. The CDR3 DNA sequence: TGTGCCAGCACGCGGACAGGGTGGGAGACCCAGTACTTC.

This sequence joins TRBV7-2 and TRBJ1-5; unclear D gene. The CDR3 loop spans 14 amino acids. In germline, CDR1 is SGHTA, CDR2 FQGNSA. Trimming stripped 2 bases from V and 4 bases from J, with 9 bases between. Written as DNA, the CDR3 is TGTGCCAGCAGCTTACTAGGTCCTAATCAGCCCCAGCATTTT. Its protein product is CASSLLGPNQPQHF.

This clonotype was observed a few times. The V gene is TRBV20-1, the J gene TRBJ1-5; D gene uncertain. Germline CDR1 is DFQATT and CDR2 is SNEGSKA (reference sequence). The CDR3 is 13 residues long. The ends were cut back, 3 bases at V and 7 bases at J, with 13 bases in the middle. The chain's CDR3 is CSASRGGRQPQHF. Written as DNA, the CDR3 is TGCAGTGCTAGTAGAGGAGGGCGCCAGCCCCAGCATTTT.

The V gene is TRBV20-1, the J gene TRBJ2-5; the match to TRBD2 covers 7 bases. CDR1 DFQATT and CDR2 SNEGSKA come from the germline V gene (reference sequence). V trimming: 5 bases; J trimming: 1 base; junction bases outside the gene matches: 10. The CDR3 runs 15 residues. CDR3 protein: CSAETWDYPQETQYF. The CDR3 DNA follows: TGCAGTGCTGAGACTTGGGACTACCCCCAAGAGACCCAGTACTTC.